Below, one T cell receptor beta chain is given with its context. V was clipped by 1 base and J by 6 bases, with 21 bases between them. In germline, CDR1 is SEHNR, CDR2 FQNEAQ (reference sequence). The CDR3 is 18 amino acids. Clones were sequenced by immunoSEQ multiplex PCR, and TCRdb holds only the in-frame ones, with some missing. The sample includes under 25,000 clones, around 82% of them seen just once. Indicated treatment: randomized to nivolumab then ipilimumab (arm A) or the reverse (arm B). From thawed PBMCs, live CD3+CD8+ cells negative for CD19 and CD56 were sorted. This sample is drawn from a study of sequential checkpoint blockade in melanoma.

The V and J genes are TRBV7-9 and TRBJ1-4, with D possibly TRBD1 on 5 matching bases. This TCR derives from a human donor with melanoma. The input for sequencing was CD8+ T cells sorted from blood (inferred from file names), taken from a patient given nivolumab and ipilimumab in sequence. The CDR3 coding sequence is TGTGCCAGCAGCTTAGGCCCCCCCCGTTGGGGCGTTGATGAAAAACTGTTTTTT. This codes for CASSLGPPRWGVDEKLFF.